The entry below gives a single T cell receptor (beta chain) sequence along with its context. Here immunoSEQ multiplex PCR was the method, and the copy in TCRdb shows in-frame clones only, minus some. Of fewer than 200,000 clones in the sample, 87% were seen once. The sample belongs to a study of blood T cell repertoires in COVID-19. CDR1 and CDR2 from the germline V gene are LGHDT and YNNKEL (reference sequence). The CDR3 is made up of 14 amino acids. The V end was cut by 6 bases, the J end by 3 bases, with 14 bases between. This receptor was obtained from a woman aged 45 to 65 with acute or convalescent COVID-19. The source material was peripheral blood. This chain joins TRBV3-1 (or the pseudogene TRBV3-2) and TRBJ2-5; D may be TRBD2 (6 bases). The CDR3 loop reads CASRRGLDKETQYF. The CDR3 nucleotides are TGTGCCAGCAGAAGGGGACTGGATAAAGAGACCCAGTACTTC.